These 2 T cell receptor beta chains were all obtained from the same sample, sequenced in a study of response to subunit inactivated influenza vaccine. MiXCR was run by TCRdb on the RT-PCR reads, yielding one entry per CDR3 protein. Seen here are roughly 500,000 distinct CDR3 sequences, over 25% observed once, and the top ten hold 1.9%. Sample: CD4+ T cells sorted from PBMCs, taken more than 4 days after vaccination. These receptors all come from a man aged 50-59 years who received an inactivated influenza vaccine.

This clonotype was seen a single time. This chain uses TRBV7-2 with TRBJ2-7; TRBD2 agrees at 7 bases. Germline CDR1 SGHTA, CDR2 FQGNSA. V shed 1 base, J shed 4 bases, and the junction held 4 bases outside the gene matches. This CDR3 comprises 14 residues. CDR3 in amino acids: CASSLVRSGYEQYF. CDR3 bases: TGTGCCAGCAGCTTAGTTCGTAGCGGGTACGAGCAGTACTTC.

The rearrangement joins TRBV7-9 to TRBJ2-1; TRBD1 agrees at 7 bases. From germline, CDR1 is SEHNR and CDR2 FQNEAQ (reference sequence). CDR3 length: 15 amino acids. V shed 5 bases, J shed 4 bases, and the junction held 8 bases outside the gene matches. The CDR3 bases are TGTGCCAGCAGCCCACGAACGACAGGGTACAATGAGCAGTTCTTC. Translating it yields CASSPRTTGYNEQFF.